This TCR beta chain was recorded in a study of CD8+ T cells in alopecia areata. Those with alopecia areata gave lesional scalp punch biopsies and peripheral blood. This clone was counted only a few times. This CDR3 comprises 12 residues. V lost 0 bases to trimming and J lost 5 bases, with 5 bases between them. From germline, CDR1 is GTSNPN and CDR2 SVGIG (reference sequence). RNA was extracted and reverse transcribed into cDNA as the sequencing template. Sequencing was performed with immunoSEQ multiplex PCR; in TCRdb, only in-frame clones are kept and a portion is missing. The data contain 9,500 to 15,000 clones, about 53% of them singletons.

The specimen was skin. The TCR originated in a human donor with alopecia areata. This chain connects TRBV30 to TRBJ1-5; possible D gene TRBD1, 5 bases. The CDR3 sequence is CAWSVGDQPQHF. CDR3 in DNA: TGTGCCTGGAGTGTAGGGGATCAGCCCCAGCATTTT.